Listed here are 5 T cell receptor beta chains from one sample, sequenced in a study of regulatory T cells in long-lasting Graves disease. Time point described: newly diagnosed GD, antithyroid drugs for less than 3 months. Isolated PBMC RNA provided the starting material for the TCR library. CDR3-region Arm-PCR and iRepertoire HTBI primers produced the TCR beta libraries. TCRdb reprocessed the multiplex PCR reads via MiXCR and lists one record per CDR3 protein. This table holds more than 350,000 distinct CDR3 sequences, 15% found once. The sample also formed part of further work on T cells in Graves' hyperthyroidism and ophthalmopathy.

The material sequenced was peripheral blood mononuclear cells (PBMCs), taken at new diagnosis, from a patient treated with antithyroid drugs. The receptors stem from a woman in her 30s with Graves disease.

The CDR3 spells CASSLGPGGREQYF. DNA for the CDR3: TGTGCCAGCAGCTTGGGGCCCGGGGGCAGGGAGCAGTACTTC. This chain uses TRBV13 with TRBJ2-7; D tentatively fits TRBD1 or TRBD2 (6 bases each). Germline-derived CDR1 and CDR2 are PRHDT and FYEKMQ (reference sequence). The ends were cut back, 3 bases at V and 7 bases at J, with 16 bases in the middle. This CDR3 contains 14 residues.

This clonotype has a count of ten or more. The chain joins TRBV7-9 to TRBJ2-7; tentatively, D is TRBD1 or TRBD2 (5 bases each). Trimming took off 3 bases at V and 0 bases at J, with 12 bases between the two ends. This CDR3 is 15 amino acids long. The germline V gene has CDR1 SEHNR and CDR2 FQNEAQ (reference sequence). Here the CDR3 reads CASSFSGTDSYEQYF. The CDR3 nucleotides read TGTGCCAGCAGCTTTTCCGGGACGGACTCCTACGAGCAGTACTTC.

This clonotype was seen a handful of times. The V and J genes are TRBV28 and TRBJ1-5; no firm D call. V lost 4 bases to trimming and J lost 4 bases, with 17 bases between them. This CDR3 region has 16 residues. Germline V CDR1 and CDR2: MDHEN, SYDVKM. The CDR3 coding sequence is TGTGCCAGCAGTTGGCTCCGCCTTAGGACGAATCAGCCCCAGCATTTT. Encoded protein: CASSWLRLRTNQPQHF. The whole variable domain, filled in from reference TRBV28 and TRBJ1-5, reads DVKVTQSSRYLVKRTGEKVFLECVQDMDHENMFWYRQDPGLGLRLIYFSYDVKMKEKGDIPEGYSVSREKKERFSLILESASTNQTSMYLCASSWLRLRTNQPQHFGDGTRLSIL.

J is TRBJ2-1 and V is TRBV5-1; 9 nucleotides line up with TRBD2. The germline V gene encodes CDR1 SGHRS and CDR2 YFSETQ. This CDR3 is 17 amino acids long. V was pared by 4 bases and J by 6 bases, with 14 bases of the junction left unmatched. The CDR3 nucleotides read TGCGCCAGCAGCCCGATGAATAGCGGGAGTCGGGGCAATGAGCAGTTCTTC. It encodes CASSPMNSGSRGNEQFF. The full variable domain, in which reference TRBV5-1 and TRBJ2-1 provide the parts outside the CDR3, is KAGVTQTPRYLIKTRGQQVTLSCSPISGHRSVSWYQQTPGQGLQFLFEYFSETQRNKGNFPGRFSGRQFSNSRSEMNVSTLELGDSALYLCASSPMNSGSRGNEQFFGPGTRLTVL.

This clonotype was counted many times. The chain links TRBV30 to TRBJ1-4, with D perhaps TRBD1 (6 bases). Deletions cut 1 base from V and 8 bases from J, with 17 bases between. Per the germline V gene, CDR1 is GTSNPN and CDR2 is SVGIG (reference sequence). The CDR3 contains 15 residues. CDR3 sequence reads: CAWSEGGLYGEKLFF. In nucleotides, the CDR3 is TGTGCCTGGAGTGAGGGGGGCCTATATGGGGAAAAACTGTTTTTT.